The source of this T cell receptor beta chain is a study of CDR3 diversity in severe acne. The CDR3 has 15 residues. Losses at the gene ends were 6 bases for V and 6 bases for J; bases not matched to a gene: 8. In germline, CDR1 is LGHNT, CDR2 FRNRAP. About this clonotype itself: A much larger clone differs from this one at a single base, so this may be a read error.

Using its own MiXCR run on the PCR reads, TCRdb lists one record per CDR3 protein. The sample contains about 85,000 distinct CDR3 sequences, 45% to 50% of which appear only once. V and J are TRBV12-5 and TRBJ2-1, with 10 bases matching TRBD2. This TCR was sampled from a male donor in good health, serving as a control. The sequenced sample was blood. As DNA, the CDR3 is TGTGCTAGTGGCGAGCTAGCGGGAGCCTCCAATGAGCAGTTCTTC. Its protein is CASGELAGASNEQFF.